Below are 26 T cell receptor beta chains sequenced from a single sample in a study of blood T cell repertoires in COVID-19. The protocol was immunoSEQ multiplex PCR, while the TCRdb copy is restricted to in-frame clones and leaves out a portion. Of some 340,000 clones listed, 85% are singletons. Input material: peripheral blood. The receptors shown here come from a woman younger than 35 with acute or convalescent COVID-19.

The chain links TRBV27 to TRBJ2-1; D perhaps matches TRBD1 (5 bases). Per the germline V gene, CDR1 is MNHEY and CDR2 is SMNVEV (reference sequence). V gave up 2 bases and J gave up 1 base, with 9 bases separating them. There are 15 residues in the CDR3. CDR3 sequence (DNA): TGTGCCAGCAGTTTAACGTCAGGGTCCTACAATGAGCAGTTCTTC. Amino acid sequence: CASSLTSGSYNEQFF.

This clone has a handful of counts. V and J are TRBV5-8 and TRBJ1-5; maybe TRBD1 (6 bases). Trimming pared 1 base from V and 6 bases from J, leaving 8 bases between. The CDR3 contains 13 residues. Germline values: CDR1 SGHTS, CDR2 YDEGEE. CDR3 residues: CASSLFRGQPQHF. CDR3 DNA sequence: TGTGCCAGCAGCTTGTTCAGGGGTCAGCCCCAGCATTTT.

The chain couples TRBV7-9 to TRBJ1-1; D unclear. The CDR3 extends over 14 amino acids. Germline assignment: CDR1 SEHNR and CDR2 FQNEAQ (reference sequence). With 5 bases removed from V and 5 bases from J, the gap between germline ends came to 15 bases. This CDR3 reads CASSIDQVKTEAFF. CDR3 in DNA: TGTGCCAGCAGCATTGACCAGGTTAAGACTGAAGCTTTCTTT.

V gene TRBV6-5 combines with J gene TRBJ2-3; 7 bases line up with TRBD1. Germline values: CDR1 MNHEY, CDR2 SVGAGI. The CDR3 runs 13 residues. Trimming took 6 bases from V and 6 from J; bases not matched to a gene: 6. CDR3 sequence (DNA): TGTGCCAGCAGATACCTACAGGGGGATACGCAGTATTTT. As protein: CASRYLQGDTQYF.

This sequence joins TRBV5-1 and TRBJ2-3, with 7 nucleotides matching TRBD2. CDR3 length equals 16 residues. Germline V CDR1 and CDR2: SGHRS, YFSETQ. Trimming removed 3 bases from V and 4 bases from J; junction bases left unmatched: 11. The CDR3, as DNA: TGCGCCAGCAGCTGGGAGGGTGGGGTTGGCGCAGATACGCAGTATTTT. It encodes CASSWEGGVGADTQYF.

The chain carries TRBV9 and TRBJ1-2; D might be TRBD1 (6 bases). V was clipped by 1 base and J by 8 bases, with 12 bases between them. This CDR3 has 13 residues. CDR1 is SGDLS, CDR2 YYNGEE, per germline. DNA for the CDR3: TGTGCCAGCAGCGTAACCTGGACAGAAGGCTACACCTTC. It encodes CASSVTWTEGYTF.

V usage is TRBV28 and J usage is TRBJ2-6, with 7 bases identical to TRBD1. Per germline, CDR1 MDHEN and CDR2 SYDVKM. V gave up 5 bases and J gave up 3 bases; unmatched junction bases: 7. CDR3 length equals 16 residues. The CDR3 loop is CASSRQGLFGANVLTF. In nucleotides, the CDR3 is TGTGCCAGCAGTCGACAGGGTCTCTTTGGGGCCAACGTCCTGACTTTC.

The chain has TRBV5-1 and TRBJ1-6; the match to TRBD1 covers 7 bases. The CDR3 totals 16 residues. With 4 bases clipped from V and 9 bases from J, the junction kept 13 bases outside the gene matches. Looked up from germline, CDR1 is SGHRS and CDR2 is YFSETQ. As DNA, the CDR3 is TGCGCCAGCAGCAGGGGCGACAGGGAAGACGGTTCACCCCTCCACTTT. Its protein product is CASSRGDREDGSPLHF. Complete variable domain (other parts from reference TRBV5-1 and TRBJ1-6): KAGVTQTPRYLIKTRGQQVTLSCSPISGHRSVSWYQQTPGQGLQFLFEYFSETQRNKGNFPGRFSGRQFSNSRSEMNVSTLELGDSALYLCASSRGDREDGSPLHFGNGTRLTVT.

This rearrangement joins TRBV9 to TRBJ1-1; TRBD1 aligns across 8 bases. Per germline, CDR1 SGDLS and CDR2 YYNGEE. With V trimmed by 0 bases and J by 2 bases, 9 bases remained unmatched. This CDR3 is built from 17 residues. Written as DNA, the CDR3 is TGTGCCAGCAGCGTAGCCGTCGGGACAGGAGACAACACTGAAGCTTTCTTT. Its translation: CASSVAVGTGDNTEAFF.

The chain recombines TRBV19 with TRBJ2-5; 7 bases align to TRBD1. V lost 1 base and J lost 3; bases outside the gene matches: 2. Germline values: CDR1 LNHDA, CDR2 SQIVND (reference sequence). CDR3 size: 14 residues. CDR3 bases: TGTGCCAGTAGTATAGGTACAGGGGAAGAGACCCAGTACTTC. Protein sequence: CASSIGTGEETQYF.

V usage is TRBV5-1 and J usage is TRBJ2-7; D is undetermined. Trimming removed 1 base from V and 6 bases from J, with 17 bases in between. The CDR3 loop spans 15 amino acids. CDR1 and CDR2 (germline): SGHRS, YFSETQ. In nucleotides, the CDR3 is TGCGCCAGCAGCTTGCCGCACACTGGAGCCCGCGAGCAGTACTTC. Translated, it gives CASSLPHTGAREQYF.

V gene TRBV29-1 combines with J gene TRBJ2-7; 8 nucleotides line up with TRBD1. Losses at the gene ends were 3 bases for V and 2 bases for J; bases not matched to a gene: 3. This CDR3 has 13 amino acids. CDR1 and CDR2 (germline): SQVTM, ANQGSEA. The DNA for the CDR3 is TGCAGCGTTGAGCAACAGGGGGCCTACGAGCAGTACTTC. Protein product: CSVEQQGAYEQYF.

Concerning this clone: This CDR3 is also generated by other DNA sequences in the sample. Here the CDR3 DNA reads TGCGCCAGCAGTCCCGGGACAGGGAACACTGAAGCTTTCTTT. Its protein product is CASSPGTGNTEAFF. The genes are TRBV5-1 and TRBJ1-1; 8 bases map to TRBD1. With 5 bases clipped from V and 1 base from J, the junction kept 4 bases outside the gene matches. CDR3 length: 14 amino acids. The V gene's germline CDR1 is SGHRS and CDR2 YFSETQ.

This clone was picked up one time. This rearrangement joins TRBV9 to TRBJ1-1; 7 bases map to TRBD1. Trimming at V came to 4 bases and at J to 6 bases, leaving 15 bases not matched to a gene. CDR1 is SGDLS and CDR2 is YYNGEE in the germline V gene. This CDR3 region has 16 residues. This CDR3 is CASSPERDSSLPEAFF. CDR3 nucleotide sequence: TGTGCCAGCAGCCCCGAGAGGGACAGTAGCCTTCCTGAAGCTTTCTTT.

This chain links TRBV5-4 with TRBJ1-3, with 7 bases fitting TRBD1. Germline V lookup: CDR1 SGHNT, CDR2 YYREEE (reference sequence). Trimming removed 1 base from V and 4 bases from J; junction bases left unmatched: 2. The CDR3 length is 14 residues. CDR3 region: CASSLRGLGNTIYF. The CDR3 bases are TGTGCCAGCAGCTTGAGGGGGCTCGGAAACACCATATATTTT.

The rearrangement links TRBV9 to TRBJ1-6, with D possibly matching TRBD1 (5 bases). The germline V gene has CDR1 SGDLS and CDR2 YYNGEE. Trimming removed 3 bases at V and 5 bases at J, with 12 bases between. The CDR3 has 15 residues. The CDR3 region has the DNA TGTGCCAGCAGCGGCGACAGTGCTCATAATTCACCCCTCCACTTT. Translating it yields CASSGDSAHNSPLHF.

The chain's CDR3 is CASSSPRLAASYEQYF. The DNA of the CDR3 is TGTGCCAGCAGTTCACCCAGACTAGCGGCCTCCTACGAGCAGTACTTC. The chain joins TRBV28 to TRBJ2-7; 9 positions agree with TRBD2. Trimming cost V 4 bases and J 0 bases; bases outside gene matches: 7. In germline, CDR1 is MDHEN, CDR2 SYDVKM. The CDR3 spans 16 residues.

This chain joins TRBV28 and TRBJ1-5, with a possible D match to TRBD1 (6 bases). Germline CDR1 and CDR2: MDHEN and SYDVKM. Between the trimmed V and J ends, which lost 2 bases and 9 bases, there was a span of 17 bases. The CDR3 is 15 residues long. The DNA of the CDR3 is TGTGCCAGCAGTTTAAGGGGGTCGATAAATTGGCCCCAGCATTTT. It codes for CASSLRGSINWPQHF.

In its sample, this clone was seen once. Within the sample, other DNA sequences also encode this same CDR3. The chain recombines TRBV5-1 with TRBJ1-2; D call uncertain. This CDR3 region has 14 residues. Trimming cost V 2 bases and J 4 bases, with 12 bases left between them. Germline CDR1 and CDR2: SGHRS and YFSETQ. CDR3 DNA: TGCGCCAGCAGCTTATCAGGAGGAATCTATGGCTACACCTTC. Translation gives CASSLSGGIYGYTF.

The gene calls are TRBV28 and TRBJ2-1, with D perhaps matching TRBD1 (6 bases). CDR3 length: 14 amino acids. V gave up 7 bases and J gave up 6 bases, with 16 bases separating them. From germline, CDR1 is MDHEN and CDR2 SYDVKM. Here the CDR3 reads CASTSGVLFNEQFF. In nucleotides, the CDR3 is TGTGCCAGCACTTCAGGGGTTTTGTTCAATGAGCAGTTCTTC.

The CDR3 loop reads CAWARTAGTEAFF. CDR3 DNA sequence: TGTGCCTGGGCTCGGACGGCGGGCACTGAAGCTTTCTTT. This rearrangement joins TRBV30 to TRBJ1-1; no clear D. The CDR3 contains 13 residues. V lost 5 bases and J lost 4, with 14 bases in between. In germline, CDR1 is GTSNPN, CDR2 SVGIG (reference sequence).

The CDR3: CASSAWTARSSPLHF. CDR3 bases: TGTGCCAGCAGTGCGTGGACAGCCCGCAGCTCACCCCTCCACTTT. The gene calls are TRBV27 and TRBJ1-6, with D possibly matching TRBD1 (6 bases). The V end was cut by 5 bases, the J end by 10 bases, with 18 bases between. The germline V gene has CDR1 MNHEY and CDR2 SMNVEV (reference sequence). This CDR3 region has 15 residues.

The chain employs TRBV5-6 and TRBJ2-3; D may be TRBD1 (6 bases). Trimming removed 1 base from V and 5 bases from J, with 17 bases in between. CDR3 length: 16 residues. Germline CDR1 and CDR2: SGHDT and YYEEEE. CDR3 amino acids: CASSLMGYRVGDTQYF. The CDR3 coding sequence is TGTGCCAGCAGCTTGATGGGATACAGGGTGGGAGATACGCAGTATTTT. The full variable domain, rest sourced from reference TRBV5-6 and TRBJ2-3, is DAGVTQSPTHLIKTRGQQVTLRCSPKSGHDTVSWYQQALGQGPQFIFQYYEEEERQRGNFPDRFSGHQFPNYSSELNVNALLLGDSALYLCASSLMGYRVGDTQYFGPGTRLTVL.

This clone was recorded a few times. The rearrangement joins TRBV24-1 to TRBJ2-5; 7 bases match TRBD1. Germline CDR1 and CDR2: KGHDR and SFDVKD. The CDR3 loop spans 15 amino acids. Trimming removed 4 bases from V and 5 bases from J; junction bases left unmatched: 9. The CDR3, as DNA: TGTGCCACCAGTGACCAGACAGGGCCCGTCGAGACCCAGTACTTC. It is translated as CATSDQTGPVETQYF.

This chain connects TRBV3-1 (or the pseudogene TRBV3-2) to TRBJ1-6; 8 nucleotides agree with TRBD1. V lost 3 bases, J lost 14 bases, and 9 bases stayed unmatched. This CDR3 comprises 14 residues. From germline, CDR1 is LGHDT and CDR2 YNNKEL (reference sequence). The CDR3 here is CASSQGTGTGSLHF. DNA of the CDR3: TGTGCCAGCAGCCAGGGTACAGGGACAGGATCCCTCCACTTT.

This clone is a singleton in its sample. The rearrangement joins TRBV3-1 (or the pseudogene TRBV3-2) to TRBJ2-7; weak D call: TRBD2 (5 bases). Between the trimmed V and J ends, which lost 0 bases and 4 bases, there was a span of 10 bases. This CDR3 is 14 amino acids long. Germline CDR1 is LGHDT and CDR2 is YNNKEL (reference sequence). The DNA for the CDR3 is TGTGCCAGCAGCCAAGATTGGACTGGATACGAGCAGTACTTC. It codes for CASSQDWTGYEQYF.